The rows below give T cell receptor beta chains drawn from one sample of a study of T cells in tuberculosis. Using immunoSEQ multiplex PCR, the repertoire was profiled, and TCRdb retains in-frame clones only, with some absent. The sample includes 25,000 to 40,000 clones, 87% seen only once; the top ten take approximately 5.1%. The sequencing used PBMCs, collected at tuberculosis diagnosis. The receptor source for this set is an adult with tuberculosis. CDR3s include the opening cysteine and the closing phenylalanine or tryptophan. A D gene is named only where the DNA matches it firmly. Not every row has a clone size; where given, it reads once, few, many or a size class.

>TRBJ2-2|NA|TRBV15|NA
CATSRDSAAGELFF
TGTGCCACCAGCAGAGACAGCGCGGCCGGGGAGCTGTTTTTT
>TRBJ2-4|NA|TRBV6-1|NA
CASSEVVNIQYF
TGTGCCAGCAGTGAAGTCGTCAACATTCAGTACTTC
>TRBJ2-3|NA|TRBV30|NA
CAWSAWSPETQYF
TGTGCCTGGAGTGCGTGGAGCCCGGAAACGCAGTATTTT
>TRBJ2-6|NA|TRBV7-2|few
CASSLSPTGSGANVLTF
TGTGCCAGCAGCTTATCCCCGACAGGTTCAGGGGCCAACGTCCTGACTTTC
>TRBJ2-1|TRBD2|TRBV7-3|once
CASRAGTSNEQFF
TGTGCCAGCAGGGCCGGGACTAGCAATGAGCAGTTCTTC
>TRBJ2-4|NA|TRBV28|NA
CASRPAGQSNIQYF
TGTGCCAGCAGGCCGGCGGGCCAGTCGAACATTCAGTACTTC
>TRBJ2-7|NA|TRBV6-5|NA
CASSSPFKLGRREQYF
TGTGCCAGCAGTTCCCCTTTCAAGCTAGGTAGGCGCGAGCAGTACTTC
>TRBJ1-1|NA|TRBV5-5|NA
CASSQVRGGSDTEAFF
TGTGCCAGCAGCCAGGTCCGGGGAGGGTCGGACACTGAAGCTTTCTTT
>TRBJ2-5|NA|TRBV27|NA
CASSLGSAGRGETQYF
TGTGCCAGCAGTTTGGGTAGCGCCGGTCGAGGAGAGACCCAGTACTTC
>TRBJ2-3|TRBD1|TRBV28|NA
CASDTDRAQGESDTQYF
TGTGCCAGCGATACCGACCGGGCCCAGGGGGAGTCAGATACGCAGTATTTT
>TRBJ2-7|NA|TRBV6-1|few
CATSLAYEQYF
TGTGCCACCTCGCTAGCCTACGAGCAGTACTTC
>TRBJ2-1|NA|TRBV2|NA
CASSWFSNEQFF
TGTGCCAGCAGTTGGTTTAGCAATGAGCAGTTCTTC
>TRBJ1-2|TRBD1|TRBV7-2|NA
CASSLEQGGHGYTF
TGTGCCAGCAGCTTAGAACAGGGGGGCCATGGCTACACCTTC
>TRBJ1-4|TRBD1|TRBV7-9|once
CASSPIPGTDYF
TGTGCCAGCAGCCCAATTCCCGGGACAGATTATTTT
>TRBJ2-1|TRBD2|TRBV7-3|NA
CASSPTGTSGRYNEQFF
TGTGCCAGCAGCCCAACTGGCACTAGCGGGAGGTACAATGAGCAGTTCTTC
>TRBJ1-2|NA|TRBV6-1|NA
CASSGRGRGYTF
TGTGCCAGCAGTGGGCGGGGTCGGGGCTACACCTTC
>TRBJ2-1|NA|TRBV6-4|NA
CASSDSTGLTNEQFF
TGTGCCAGCAGTGACTCAACAGGGTTAACCAATGAGCAGTTCTTC
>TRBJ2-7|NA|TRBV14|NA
CASSQSRLYYEQYF
TGTGCCAGCAGCCAATCGCGACTCTACTACGAGCAGTACTTC
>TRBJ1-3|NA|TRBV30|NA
CAWAVLTSGNTIYF
TGTGCCTGGGCGGTTCTTACCTCTGGAAACACCATATATTTT
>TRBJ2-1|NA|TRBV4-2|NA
CASSPGSSSYNEQFF
TGTGCCAGCAGCCCAGGGTCGAGCTCCTACAATGAGCAGTTCTTC
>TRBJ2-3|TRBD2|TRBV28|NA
CASSGLAGGLDTDTQYF
TGTGCCAGCTCGGGACTAGCGGGGGGGTTGGACACAGATACGCAGTATTTT
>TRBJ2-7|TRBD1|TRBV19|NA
CASSIEDRSEQYF
TGTGCCAGTAGTATAGAGGACAGGAGCGAGCAGTACTTC
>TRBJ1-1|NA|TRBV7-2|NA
CASSLGHPNTEAFF
TGTGCCAGCAGCTTAGGACACCCTAACACTGAAGCTTTCTTT
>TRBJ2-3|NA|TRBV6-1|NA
CASSGWGGRFTDTQYF
TGTGCCAGCAGTGGATGGGGGGGGCGTTTCACAGATACGCAGTATTTT